This T cell receptor beta chain stems from a study of blood T cells in healthy people across ages. Trimming pared 3 bases from V and 2 bases from J, leaving 10 bases between. From germline, CDR1 is SQVTM and CDR2 ANQGSEA. This CDR3 has 13 residues. Combining a sample-barcoded 5' primer with a J-beta primer mix, a second PCR ran for roughly 7 to 12 cycles. Researchers report that each sample yielded at least 3 million CDR3-containing paired-end reads. TCRdb analysed the 5' RACE reads with MiXCR anew, one entry per CDR3 protein. Among 1.5 million to 2 million distinct CDR3 sequences listed, about 49% were seen once.

This clonotype was obtained from a woman aged 40 to 50 in good health. Input material: blood. The chain combines TRBV29-1 with TRBJ2-5, with D possibly being TRBD2 (6 bases). The CDR3 DNA is TGCAGCGTTGAGGAGGGACGGCAAGAGACCCAGTACTTC. Residues: CSVEEGRQETQYF.